This T cell receptor (beta chain) stems from a study of OX40 agonist ivuxolimab in advanced cancers. Germline V gene lookup returns CDR1 SQVTM and CDR2 ANQGSEA. V lost 8 bases, J lost 2 bases, and 17 bases lay in between. The CDR3 contains 14 residues. The table came from immunoSEQ multiplex PCR; TCRdb's copy has only in-frame clones and leaves some out. This table holds approximately 58,000 clones, roughly four fifths found once. This sample comprised CD4+ or CD8+ T cells sorted from blood, obtained in a trial of the OX40 agonist ivuxolimab. The chain carries TRBV29-1 and TRBJ2-3; D is perhaps TRBD1 (6 bases). The TCR sequence derives from an adult with an advanced solid tumor such as melanoma, head and neck, liver or kidney cancer. CDR3 protein: CSSSGAQATDTQYF. The CDR3 DNA sequence: TGCAGCTCGTCAGGGGCGCAAGCCACAGATACGCAGTATTTT.